Sequencing of this T cell receptor beta chain was carried out in a study of control samples from healthy donors and cancer patients. Profiling relied on immunoSEQ multiplex PCR, and the TCRdb table lists in-frame clones only, not all of them. The sample holds some 110,000 clones; about four fifths are singletons and the top ten take around 13%. This clone appeared once. The CDR3 sequence is 14 residues long. The chain couples TRBV21-1 to TRBJ2-5; the DNA was not used to check the table's D call, TRBD1. TRBV21-1 is tagged as a pseudogene. Input material: blood. This receptor was taken from a woman aged 45-59 years in good health. The CDR3 DNA sequence: TGTGCCAGCAGCAAAGGACAGAGAAAAGAGACCCAGTACTTC. Its protein product is CASSKGQRKETQYF.